This record looks at one T cell receptor (beta chain) sequence and its context. Antigen unknown. These data are taken from a study of shared clonotypes between healthy human individuals. In the study overall: A couple of women and a few men aged 18 to 49 served as donors. Each donor had three CD4 naive, three CD4 memory, two CD8 naive and one CD8 memory plate.

Findings of the study overall: Shared clonotypes across all four donors exceeded non-shared ones in generation probability.

From germline, CDR1 is SEHNR and CDR2 FQNEAQ (reference sequence). The CDR3 totals 14 residues. The V gene lost 5 bases and the J gene lost 5 bases, with 12 bases spanning the gap. TCRdb's table, derived via immunoSEQ multiplex PCR, lists solely in-frame clones and lacks some. The sample carries roughly 2 million clones, roughly 95% recorded once. Positive CCR7 selection of CD45RO-negative cells yielded the naive CD8 cells, and terminally differentiated effector memory CD45RA+ cells were excluded. This receptor was identified in a man aged 18 to 30 in good health. The chain joins TRBV7-9 to TRBJ2-2; no firm D call. Sequencing was carried out using naive CD8+ T cells sorted from blood. The CDR3: CASSGVGLTGELFF. DNA of the CDR3: TGTGCCAGCAGCGGAGTGGGATTAACCGGGGAGCTGTTTTTT.